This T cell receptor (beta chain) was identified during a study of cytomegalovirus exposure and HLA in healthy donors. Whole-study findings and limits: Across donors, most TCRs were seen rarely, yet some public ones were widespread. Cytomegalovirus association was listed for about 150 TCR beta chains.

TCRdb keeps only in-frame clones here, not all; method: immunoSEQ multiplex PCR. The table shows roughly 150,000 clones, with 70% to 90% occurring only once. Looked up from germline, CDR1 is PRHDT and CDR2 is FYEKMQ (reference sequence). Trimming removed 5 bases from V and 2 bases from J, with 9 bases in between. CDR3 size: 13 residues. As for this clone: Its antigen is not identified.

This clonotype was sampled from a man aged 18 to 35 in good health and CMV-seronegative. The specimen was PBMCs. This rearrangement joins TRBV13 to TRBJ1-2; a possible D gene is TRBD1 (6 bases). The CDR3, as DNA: TGTGCCAGCAGCCAGGACAGCAACTATGGCTACACCTTC. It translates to CASSQDSNYGYTF.